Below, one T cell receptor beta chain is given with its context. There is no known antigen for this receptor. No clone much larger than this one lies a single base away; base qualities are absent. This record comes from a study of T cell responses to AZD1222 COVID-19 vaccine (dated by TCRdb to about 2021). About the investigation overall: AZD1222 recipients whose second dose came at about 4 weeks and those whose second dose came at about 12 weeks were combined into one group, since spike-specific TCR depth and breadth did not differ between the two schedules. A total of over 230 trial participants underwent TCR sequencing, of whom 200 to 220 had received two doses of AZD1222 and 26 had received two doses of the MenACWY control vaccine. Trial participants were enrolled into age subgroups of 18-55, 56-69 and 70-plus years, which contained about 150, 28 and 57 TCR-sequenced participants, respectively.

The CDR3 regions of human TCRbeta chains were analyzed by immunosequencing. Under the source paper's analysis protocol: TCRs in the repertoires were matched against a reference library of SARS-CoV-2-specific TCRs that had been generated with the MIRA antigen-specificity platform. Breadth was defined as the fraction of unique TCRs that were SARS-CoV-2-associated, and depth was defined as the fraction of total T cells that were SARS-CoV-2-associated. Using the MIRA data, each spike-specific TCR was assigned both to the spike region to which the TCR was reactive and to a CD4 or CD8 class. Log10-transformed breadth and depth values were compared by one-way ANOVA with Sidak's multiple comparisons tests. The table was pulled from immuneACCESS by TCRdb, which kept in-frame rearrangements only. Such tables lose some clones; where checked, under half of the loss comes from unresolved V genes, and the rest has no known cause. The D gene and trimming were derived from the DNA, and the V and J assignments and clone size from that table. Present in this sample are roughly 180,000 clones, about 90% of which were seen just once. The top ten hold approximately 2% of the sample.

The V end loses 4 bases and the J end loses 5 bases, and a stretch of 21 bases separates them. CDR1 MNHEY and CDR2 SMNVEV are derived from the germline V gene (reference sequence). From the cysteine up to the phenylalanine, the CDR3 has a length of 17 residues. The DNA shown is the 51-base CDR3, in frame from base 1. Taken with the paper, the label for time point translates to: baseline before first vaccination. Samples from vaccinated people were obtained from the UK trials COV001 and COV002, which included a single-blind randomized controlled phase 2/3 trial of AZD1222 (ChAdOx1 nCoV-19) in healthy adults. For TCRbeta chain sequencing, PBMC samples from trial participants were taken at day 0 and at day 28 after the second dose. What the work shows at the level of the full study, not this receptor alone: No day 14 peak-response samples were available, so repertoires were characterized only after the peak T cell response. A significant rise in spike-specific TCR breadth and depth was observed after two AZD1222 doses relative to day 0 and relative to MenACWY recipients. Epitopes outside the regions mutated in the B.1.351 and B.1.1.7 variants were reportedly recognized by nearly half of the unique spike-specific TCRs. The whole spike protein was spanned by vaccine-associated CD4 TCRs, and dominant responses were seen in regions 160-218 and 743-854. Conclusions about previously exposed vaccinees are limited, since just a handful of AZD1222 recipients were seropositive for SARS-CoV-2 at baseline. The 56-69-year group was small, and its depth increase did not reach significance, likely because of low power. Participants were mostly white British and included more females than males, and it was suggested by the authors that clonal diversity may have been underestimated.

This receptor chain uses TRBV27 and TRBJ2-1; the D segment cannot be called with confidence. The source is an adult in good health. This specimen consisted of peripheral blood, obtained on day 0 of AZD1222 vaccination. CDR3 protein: CASSSFPPGTFHNEQFF. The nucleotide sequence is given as TGTGCCAGCAGTTCATTCCCCCCAGGTACCTTTCACAATGAGCAGTTCTTC.